Below are 5 T cell receptor beta chains sequenced from a single sample in a study of regulatory T cells in long-lasting Graves disease. TCR beta libraries were built with iRepertoire HTBI primers and Arm-PCR of CDR3 regions. TCRdb analysed the multiplex PCR reads with MiXCR anew, one entry per CDR3 protein. This table holds some 250,000 distinct CDR3 sequences, around 19% found once. Sample time point: newly diagnosed GD, antithyroid drugs for less than 3 months. The TCR library was made from RNA that had been extracted from PBMCs in TRIzol. These same records also appear under a second study, on T cells in Graves' hyperthyroidism and ophthalmopathy.

The sample consisted of peripheral blood mononuclear cells (PBMCs), taken at new diagnosis, from a patient treated with antithyroid drugs. These receptors all stem from a woman in her twenties or thirties with Graves disease.

Ten or more counts support this clonotype. The chain employs TRBV9 and TRBJ2-1; 11 bases are shared with TRBD1. The length of the CDR3 is 15 residues. Germline V gene data show CDR1 as SGDLS and CDR2 as YYNGEE. V lost 7 bases and J lost 4; bases outside the gene matches: 7. The CDR3 coding sequence is TGTGCCAGCGGCGCCGGGACAGGGGGGTACAATGAGCAGTTCTTC. As protein: CASGAGTGGYNEQFF. The complete variable domain, with remaining parts taken from reference TRBV9 and TRBJ2-1, reads DSGVTQTPKHLITATGQRVTLRCSPRSGDLSVYWYQQSLDQGLQFLIQYYNGEERAKGNILERFSAQQFPDLHSELNLSSLELGDSALYFCASGAGTGGYNEQFFGPGTRLTVL.

This clonotype was observed many times. The V and J genes are TRBV10-2 and TRBJ2-5; D is ambiguous. Germline values: CDR1 WSHSY, CDR2 SAAADI. Trimming removed 0 bases from V and 2 bases from J, with 16 bases in between. The CDR3 has 17 residues. CDR3 sequence: CASSESTYWSPQETQYF. Here the CDR3 DNA reads TGCGCCAGCAGTGAGTCGACCTACTGGAGCCCGCAAGAGACCCAGTACTTC.

This clonotype occurred many times. This chain connects TRBV20-1 to TRBJ1-5; TRBD1 agrees at 7 bases. The CDR3 has 14 residues. The germline gives CDR1 DFQATT, CDR2 SNEGSKA (reference sequence). V shed 6 bases, J shed 6 bases, and the junction held 11 bases outside the gene matches. CDR3 bases: TGCAGTGCCGGCCTAACAGGGGTAGGTCAGCCCCAGCATTTT. Translated: CSAGLTGVGQPQHF.

The CDR3 region is CASSQGGGNTIYF. In nucleotides, the CDR3 is TGTGCCAGCAGCCAAGGGGGTGGAAACACCATATATTTT. This chain links TRBV3-1 with TRBJ1-3; D not certain. The CDR3 has 13 residues. Germline loops: CDR1 LGHDT, CDR2 YNNKEL (reference sequence). The ends were cut back, 1 base at V and 3 bases at J, with 4 bases in the middle.

The J gene is TRBJ2-7, the V gene TRBV28; D might be TRBD1 or TRBD2, each matching 5 bases. The CDR3 is made up of 15 amino acids. V was clipped by 4 bases and J by 7 bases, with 20 bases between them. Germline values: CDR1 MDHEN, CDR2 SYDVKM. The CDR3, as DNA: TGTGCCAGCAGTTCGGCCGGGACCTCACGTCGGGAGCAGTACTTC. It translates to CASSSAGTSRREQYF.